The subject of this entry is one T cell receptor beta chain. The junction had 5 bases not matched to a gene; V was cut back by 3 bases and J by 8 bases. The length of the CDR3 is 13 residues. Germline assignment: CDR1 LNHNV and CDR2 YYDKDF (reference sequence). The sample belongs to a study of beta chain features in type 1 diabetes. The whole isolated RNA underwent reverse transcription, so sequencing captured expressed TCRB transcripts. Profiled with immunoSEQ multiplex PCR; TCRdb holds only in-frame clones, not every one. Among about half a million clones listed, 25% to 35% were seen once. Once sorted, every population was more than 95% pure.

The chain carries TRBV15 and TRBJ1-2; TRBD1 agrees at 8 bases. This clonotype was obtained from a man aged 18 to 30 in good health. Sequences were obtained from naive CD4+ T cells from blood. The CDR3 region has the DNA TGTGCCACCAGCAGGACACAGGGGGAAGGCTACACCTTC. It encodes CATSRTQGEGYTF.